This T cell receptor beta chain was observed in a study of T cell repertoires in cytomegalovirus infection. Overall study: Used in the study were CMV epitopes, some recently identified and HLA-C-restricted, others well-studied and HLA-B-restricted.

Study-level findings and limits: HLA-C-restricted CMV-specific TCR beta clonotypes prevailed in the ex vivo response.

The sample holds a few counts of this clonotype. No antigen is known for it. TCRdb re-analysed the reads in MiXCR, keeping a single row per CDR3 protein. Of fewer than 1,000,000 distinct CDR3 sequences listed, 25% to 40% are singletons. V shed 1 base and J shed 1 base, with 10 bases lying between them. CDR3 length equals 15 residues. The V gene's germline CDR1 is SGHVS and CDR2 FNYEAQ. The TCR was taken from a human donor in good health (CMV status not recorded). Some clones in this sample may be carry-over from other donors' samples. The source material was cultured CD8+ T cells from PBMCs, sampled from culture after CMV antigen stimulation. V and J are TRBV7-6 and TRBJ1-1; the D is unclear. The DNA of the CDR3 is TGTGCCAGCAGCTTAGGAGGGCCAGGGAACACTGAAGCTTTCTTT. Translation gives CASSLGGPGNTEAFF.